This T cell receptor (beta chain) is drawn from a study of blood T cell repertoires in COVID-19. TCRdb's copy holds only in-frame clones and misses some; the assay was immunoSEQ multiplex PCR. The data contain under 200,000 clones, more than 65% of them singletons. Trimming shortened V by 1 base and J by 1 base, and 13 bases separated the two germline ends. CDR3 length: 16 amino acids. The germline CDR1 and CDR2 sequences are SEHNR and FQNEAQ (reference sequence). This sequence joins TRBV7-9 and TRBJ2-5; D not resolved. The sequencing sample was made of PBMCs or T cells enriched from blood (not recorded which). This sequence originates from a man aged 60-69 years who had recovered from COVID-19. The CDR3 DNA reads TGTGCCAGCAGCTTAGGCCCCTCACAGCTCCAAGAGACCCAGTACTTC. This codes for CASSLGPSQLQETQYF.